Below, 23 T cell receptor beta chains from the same sample are listed, as sequenced in a study of post-analysis software for immune sequencing data. Built from TCR beta cDNA, the libraries had unique molecular identifiers in them. TCRdb reprocessed the PCR reads via MiXCR and lists one record per CDR3 protein. The data contain under 900,000 distinct CDR3 sequences, about 53% of them seen just once; the ten biggest clones take up 4.6%. Whole-study results and caveats: Roughly five TRBV segments were more frequent in patients than controls; TRBV5-6, TRBV5-1 and TRBV20-1 belonged to this group.

The antigens these receptors bind are not known. The source material was blood. All receptors come from a girl aged 10 to 17 with multiple sclerosis.

The genes are TRBV4-1 and TRBJ2-2, with 8 bases lining up with TRBD1. CDR3 length: 15 residues. Germline CDR1 and CDR2: MGHRA and YSYEKL. Trimming at V came to 5 bases and at J to 4 bases, leaving 6 bases not matched to a gene. The CDR3 bases are TGCGCCAGCAGCTTCCGTACAGGGGGCACCGGGGAGCTGTTTTTT. It encodes CASSFRTGGTGELFF.

The chain joins TRBV7-8 to TRBJ2-6; D gene unclear. Germline assignment: CDR1 SGHVS and CDR2 FQNEAQ. The CDR3 has 17 amino acids. V lost 5 bases and J lost 0, with 14 bases in between. Written as DNA, the CDR3 is TGTGCCAGCAGCCCCAAGAACATTCGCTCTGGGGCCAACGTCCTGACTTTC. This codes for CASSPKNIRSGANVLTF.

This clonotype was picked up a small number of times. The V call is TRBV7-9, the J call TRBJ2-5, with no clear D. V lost 5 bases and J lost 1, with 11 bases in between. This CDR3 has 14 amino acids. The germline CDR1 and CDR2 sequences are SEHNR and FQNEAQ (reference sequence). Here the CDR3 reads CASSDGVFQETQYF. The CDR3 nucleotides read TGTGCCAGCAGCGATGGGGTGTTCCAAGAGACCCAGTACTTC.

The sample holds a few counts of this clonotype. V usage is TRBV6-6 and J usage is TRBJ2-7, with a possible D match to TRBD1 (6 bases). CDR1 is MNHNY and CDR2 is SVGAGI in the germline V gene (reference sequence). The CDR3 has 16 residues. Deletions cut 5 bases from V and 0 bases from J, with 17 bases between. The CDR3 coding sequence is TGTGCCAGCAGTCCTCAGACAGGTGGAAGCTCCTACGAGCAGTACTTC. This encodes CASSPQTGGSSYEQYF.

This chain links TRBV11-2 with TRBJ2-6; D is ambiguous. This CDR3 is 14 amino acids long. Germline CDR1 reads SGHAT; CDR2 reads FQNNGV. V lost 5 bases to trimming and J lost 4 bases, with 9 bases between them. The CDR3 bases are TGTGCCAGCAGCCCGAGTCGAGGGGCCAACGTCCTGACTTTC. Protein sequence: CASSPSRGANVLTF.

This clonotype appeared a few times. The V call is TRBV7-9, the J call TRBJ2-5; D not resolved. The V gene's germline CDR1 is SEHNR and CDR2 FQNEAQ (reference sequence). This CDR3 contains 16 residues. V lost 0 bases, J lost 5 bases, and 16 bases lay in between. The CDR3 region has the DNA TGTGCCAGCAGCTTAGCCCCGGGCCCCGGCCGGGAGACCCAGTACTTC. Translated: CASSLAPGPGRETQYF.

This CDR3 reads CASSLGLAGTSSTDTQYF. In nucleotides, the CDR3 is TGCGCCAGCAGCTTGGGCCTAGCGGGGACCTCTAGCACAGATACGCAGTATTTT. This chain joins TRBV5-1 and TRBJ2-3; 9 bases line up with TRBD2. Germline CDR1 SGHRS, CDR2 YFSETQ. V was pared by 0 bases and J by 0 bases, with 8 bases of the junction left unmatched. The CDR3 is 18 residues long.

As regards this clonotype: A read error may explain this, as a much larger clone is one base away. The chain links TRBV3-1 to TRBJ2-7; D uncertain. Germline CDR1 is LGHDT and CDR2 is YNNKEL (reference sequence). This CDR3 spans 11 amino acids. V gave up 2 bases and J gave up 5 bases, with 4 bases separating them. The CDR3 nucleotides are TGTGCCAGCAGCCAATCCGACGAGCAGTACTTC. Its translation is CASSQSDEQYF.

This clonotype was found a few times. The chain carries TRBV27 and TRBJ1-1, with a tentative D call TRBD1 (6 bases). Per germline, CDR1 MNHEY and CDR2 SMNVEV (reference sequence). V was pared by 2 bases and J by 4 bases, with 20 bases between. CDR3 length: 17 amino acids. Written as DNA, the CDR3 is TGTGCCAGCAGTTTAGTGGGGCCCAGGGGCGCAGGCACTGAAGCTTTCTTT. It codes for CASSLVGPRGAGTEAFF.

The chain recombines TRBV20-1 with TRBJ2-4, with D possibly being TRBD2 (5 bases). Matching the DNA end better, TRBJ2-7 makes the J call doubtful. Germline CDR1 reads DFQATT; CDR2 reads SNEGSKA (reference sequence). The CDR3 totals 13 residues. The CDR3 sequence: CSARSPSGYEQYF. The CDR3 DNA reads as TGCAGTGCTAGGTCCCCAAGCGGCTACGAGCAGTACTTC.

J is TRBJ2-7 and V is TRBV10-3; TRBD2 matches at 13 bases. The ends lost 6 bases at V and 2 bases at J; junction bases unmatched: 7. CDR1 is ENHRY, CDR2 SYGVKD, per germline. The length of the CDR3 is 16 residues. The CDR3 protein is CAIRARLAGGPYEQYF. The DNA of the CDR3 is TGTGCCATCAGGGCCCGACTAGCGGGAGGACCCTACGAGCAGTACTTC.

This clonotype was counted between two and nine times. This sequence joins TRBV5-1 and TRBJ2-5; 12 bases are a match to TRBD2. This CDR3 has 14 amino acids. The V gene end was trimmed by 3 bases and the J gene end by 5 bases; junction bases not matched to a gene: 2. Germline loops: CDR1 SGHRS, CDR2 YFSETQ. The CDR3 protein is CASSSLAGGETQYF. The CDR3 nucleotides are TGCGCCAGCAGCTCCCTAGCGGGGGGGGAGACCCAGTACTTC.

This clonotype showed up many times. This chain joins TRBV7-2 and TRBJ1-5; D perhaps matches TRBD1 (5 bases). Germline loops: CDR1 SGHTA, CDR2 FQGNSA. The CDR3 has 13 residues. Trimming stripped 6 bases from V and 4 bases from J, with 10 bases between. The CDR3 is CASSFRGNQPQHF. Here the CDR3 DNA reads TGTGCCAGCAGTTTTAGGGGTAATCAGCCCCAGCATTTT.

This clonotype came up a few times. The rearrangement uses TRBV4-1 and TRBJ2-7; no definite D call. With 1 base removed from V and 6 bases from J, the gap between germline ends came to 7 bases. This CDR3 is 12 amino acids long. Germline V gene sequence: CDR1 MGHRA, CDR2 YSYEKL. The DNA for the CDR3 is TGCGCCAGCAGCCAAGCTACAAGCGAGCAGTACTTC. It specifies CASSQATSEQYF.

The chain has TRBV7-9 and TRBJ1-4, with D tentatively TRBD1 (5 bases). Germline V CDR1 and CDR2: SEHNR, FQNEAQ (reference sequence). V shed 5 bases and J shed 6 bases, with 13 bases lying between them. This CDR3 has 14 amino acids. The CDR3 region is CASSNRGIDEKLFF. CDR3 DNA sequence: TGTGCCAGCAGCAACCGGGGGATCGATGAAAAACTGTTTTTT.

V is TRBV7-2 and J is TRBJ2-4; 12 bases are a match to TRBD1. This CDR3 spans 17 amino acids. Per the germline V gene, CDR1 is SGHTA and CDR2 is FQGNSA. With 1 base clipped from V and 7 bases from J, the junction kept 8 bases outside the gene matches. CDR3 DNA sequence: TGTGCCAGCAGCTTAGTGGGACAGGGGGCGCTTGGCAACATTCAGTACTTC. Protein sequence: CASSLVGQGALGNIQYF.

This clonotype was detected only a few times. The chain employs TRBV29-1 and TRBJ2-3; D gene uncertain. The CDR3 covers 12 residues. Deletions cut 5 bases from V and 4 bases from J, with 10 bases between. Germline CDR1 and CDR2: SQVTM and ANQGSEA. DNA for the CDR3: TGCAGCGTTAGTGTGGTTCCAGATACGCAGTATTTT. Protein product: CSVSVVPDTQYF.

This rearrangement joins TRBV20-1 to TRBJ1-4, with a possible D match to TRBD1 (5 bases). Per the germline V gene, CDR1 is DFQATT and CDR2 is SNEGSKA (reference sequence). The CDR3 consists of 16 residues. Trimming cost V 1 base and J 6 bases, with 18 bases left between them. The CDR3 bases are TGCAGTGCTAGAGGGGTCCGGCGGGGGGGGGATGAAAAACTGTTTTTT. Its protein product is CSARGVRRGGDEKLFF.

CDR3 loop: CASSPPVETQYF. For the CDR3, the DNA is TGTGCCAGCAGTCCGCCAGTAGAGACCCAGTACTTC. The chain carries TRBV28 and TRBJ2-5; D uncertain. Germline assignment: CDR1 MDHEN and CDR2 SYDVKM. The CDR3 has 12 amino acids. Trimming shortened V by 5 bases and J by 4 bases, and 8 bases separated the two germline ends.

The chain combines TRBV5-1 with TRBJ2-5; 7 bases are shared with TRBD2. This CDR3 comprises 16 residues. The junction had 8 bases not matched to a gene; V was cut back by 0 bases and J by 3 bases. From germline, CDR1 is SGHRS and CDR2 YFSETQ. CDR3 sequence (DNA): TGCGCCAGCAGCTTGGCCGGGGCTAGCGGCAAAGAGACCCAGTACTTC. It is translated as CASSLAGASGKETQYF. Based on the CDR3 plus reference TRBV5-1 and TRBJ2-5, the full variable domain is KAGVTQTPRYLIKTRGQQVTLSCSPISGHRSVSWYQQTPGQGLQFLFEYFSETQRNKGNFPGRFSGRQFSNSRSEMNVSTLELGDSALYLCASSLAGASGKETQYFGPGTRLLVL.

The chain recombines TRBV7-2 with TRBJ1-2; TRBD1 is a possible D gene (6 bases). CDR1 SGHTA and CDR2 FQGNSA come from the germline V gene. There are 14 residues in the CDR3. Between the trimmed V and J ends, which lost 0 bases and 6 bases, there was a span of 11 bases. DNA of the CDR3: TGTGCCAGCAGCTTAGCAGCCGGGGGCGATGGCTACACCTTC. This encodes CASSLAAGGDGYTF.

The chain couples TRBV4-1 to TRBJ2-5; the match to TRBD2 covers 7 bases. The CDR3 loop spans 15 amino acids. The V segment lost 0 bases and the J segment 4 bases; nucleotides outside the gene matches: 5. The germline V gene has CDR1 MGHRA and CDR2 YSYEKL. Here the CDR3 reads CASSQEGTGGETQYF. CDR3 nucleotide sequence: TGCGCCAGCAGCCAAGAGGGTACGGGGGGAGAGACCCAGTACTTC.

This clonotype has just a few counts. This sequence joins TRBV20-1 and TRBJ1-2; no firm D call. CDR1 is DFQATT, CDR2 SNEGSKA, per germline (reference sequence). The germline V and J ends were trimmed by 6 bases and 7 bases, with 15 bases remaining between them. This CDR3 contains 12 residues. CDR3 protein: CSAPSKISGYTF. The CDR3 DNA sequence: TGCAGTGCCCCCTCGAAGATCTCTGGCTACACCTTC.